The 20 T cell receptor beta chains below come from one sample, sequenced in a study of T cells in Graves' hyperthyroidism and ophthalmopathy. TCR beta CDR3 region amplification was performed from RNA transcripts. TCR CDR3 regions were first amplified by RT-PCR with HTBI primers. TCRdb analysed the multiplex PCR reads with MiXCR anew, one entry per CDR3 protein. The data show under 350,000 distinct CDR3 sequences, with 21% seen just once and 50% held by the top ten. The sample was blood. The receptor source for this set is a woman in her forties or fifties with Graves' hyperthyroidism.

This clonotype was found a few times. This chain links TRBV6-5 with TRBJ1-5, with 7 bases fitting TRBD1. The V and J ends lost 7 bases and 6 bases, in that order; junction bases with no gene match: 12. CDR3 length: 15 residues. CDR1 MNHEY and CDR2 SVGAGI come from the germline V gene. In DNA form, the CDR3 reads TGTGCCAGCATTACGGATGAGGGGGCAGGTCAGCCCCAGCATTTT. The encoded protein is CASITDEGAGQPQHF.

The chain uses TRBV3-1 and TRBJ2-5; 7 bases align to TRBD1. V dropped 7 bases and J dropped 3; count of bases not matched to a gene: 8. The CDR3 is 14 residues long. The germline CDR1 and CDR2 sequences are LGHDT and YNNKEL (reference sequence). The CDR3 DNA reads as TGTGCCAGCACCCCCGGACAGGACGAAGAGACCCAGTACTTC. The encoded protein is CASTPGQDEETQYF.

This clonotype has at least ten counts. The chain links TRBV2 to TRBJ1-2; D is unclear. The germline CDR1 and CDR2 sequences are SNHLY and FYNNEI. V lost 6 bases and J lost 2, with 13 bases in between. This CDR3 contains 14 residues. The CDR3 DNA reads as TGTGCCAGCAGCCCCGAAGGGAGGAACTATGGCTACACCTTC. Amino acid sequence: CASSPEGRNYGYTF.

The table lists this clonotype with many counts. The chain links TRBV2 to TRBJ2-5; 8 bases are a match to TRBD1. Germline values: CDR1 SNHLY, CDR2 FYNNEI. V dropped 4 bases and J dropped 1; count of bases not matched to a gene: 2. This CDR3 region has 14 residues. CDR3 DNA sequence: TGTGCCAGCAGTGGGACAGGGACCCAAGAGACCCAGTACTTC. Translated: CASSGTGTQETQYF.

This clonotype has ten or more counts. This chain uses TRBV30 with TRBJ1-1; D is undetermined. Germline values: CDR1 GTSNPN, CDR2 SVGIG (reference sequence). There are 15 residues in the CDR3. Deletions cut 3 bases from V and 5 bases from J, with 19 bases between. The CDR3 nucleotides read TGTGCCTGGAGGCCTGACTGGTTGGTAGATACTGAAGCTTTCTTT. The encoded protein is CAWRPDWLVDTEAFF.

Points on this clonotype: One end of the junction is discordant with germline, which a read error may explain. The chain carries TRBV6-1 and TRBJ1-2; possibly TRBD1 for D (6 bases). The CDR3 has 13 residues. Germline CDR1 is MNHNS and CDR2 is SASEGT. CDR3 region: CASSVGQTYGYIF. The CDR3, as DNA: TGTGCCAGCAGCGTCGGACAGACTTATGGCTACATCTTC.

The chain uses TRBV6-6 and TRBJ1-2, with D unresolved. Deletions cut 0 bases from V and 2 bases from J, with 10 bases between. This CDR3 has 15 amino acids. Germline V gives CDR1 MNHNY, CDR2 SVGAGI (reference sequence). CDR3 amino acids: CASSYSDTGNYGYTF. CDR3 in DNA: TGTGCCAGCAGTTACTCAGACACCGGGAACTATGGCTACACCTTC.

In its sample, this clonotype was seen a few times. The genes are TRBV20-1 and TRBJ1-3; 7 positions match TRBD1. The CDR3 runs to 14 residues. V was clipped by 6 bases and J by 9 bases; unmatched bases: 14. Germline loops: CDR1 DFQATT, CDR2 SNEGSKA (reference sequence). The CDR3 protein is CSAAGQVWKGTIYF. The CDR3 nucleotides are TGCAGTGCGGCTGGACAGGTTTGGAAAGGCACCATATATTTT.

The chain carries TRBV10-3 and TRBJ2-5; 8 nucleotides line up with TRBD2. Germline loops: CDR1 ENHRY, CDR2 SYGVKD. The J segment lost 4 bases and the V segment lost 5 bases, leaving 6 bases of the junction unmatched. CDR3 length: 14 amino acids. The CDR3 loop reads CAISPDLAGETQYF. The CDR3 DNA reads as TGTGCCATCAGTCCAGACCTAGCGGGAGAGACCCAGTACTTC.

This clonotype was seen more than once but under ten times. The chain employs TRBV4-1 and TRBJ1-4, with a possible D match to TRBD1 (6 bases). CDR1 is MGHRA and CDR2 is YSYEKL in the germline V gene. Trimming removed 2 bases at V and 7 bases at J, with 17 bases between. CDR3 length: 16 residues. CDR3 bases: TGCGCCAGCAGCCAACAATCGCGTTTAGGGGGTGAAAAACTGTTTTTT. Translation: CASSQQSRLGGEKLFF.

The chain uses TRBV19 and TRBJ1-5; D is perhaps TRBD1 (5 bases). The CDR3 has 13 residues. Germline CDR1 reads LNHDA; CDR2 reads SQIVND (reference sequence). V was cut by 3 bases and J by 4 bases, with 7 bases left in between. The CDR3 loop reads CASSIGGNQPQHF. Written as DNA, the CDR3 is TGTGCCAGTAGTATCGGGGGTAATCAGCCCCAGCATTTT.

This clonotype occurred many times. The CDR3 sequence: CASSLDKPNGAFF. Here the CDR3 DNA reads TGCGCCAGCAGCTTGGACAAACCCAACGGGGCTTTCTTT. The chain combines TRBV5-1 with TRBJ1-1; D unresolved. Germline loops: CDR1 SGHRS, CDR2 YFSETQ. The CDR3 is made up of 13 amino acids. Trimming removed 0 bases from V and 11 bases from J, with 14 bases in between. Combining the CDR3 with reference TRBV5-1 and TRBJ1-1 gives the whole variable domain KAGVTQTPRYLIKTRGQQVTLSCSPISGHRSVSWYQQTPGQGLQFLFEYFSETQRNKGNFPGRFSGRQFSNSRSEMNVSTLELGDSALYLCASSLDKPNGAFFGQGTRLTVV.

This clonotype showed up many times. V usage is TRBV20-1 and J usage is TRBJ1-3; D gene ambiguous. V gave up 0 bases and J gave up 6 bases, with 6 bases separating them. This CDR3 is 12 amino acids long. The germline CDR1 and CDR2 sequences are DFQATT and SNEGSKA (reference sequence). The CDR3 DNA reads TGCAGTGCTAGAGATCTGGCAAACACCATATATTTT. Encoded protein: CSARDLANTIYF.

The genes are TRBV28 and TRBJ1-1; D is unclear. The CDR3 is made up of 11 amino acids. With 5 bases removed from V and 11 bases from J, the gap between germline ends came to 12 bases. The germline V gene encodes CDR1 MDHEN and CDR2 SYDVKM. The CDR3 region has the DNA TGTGCCAGCAGTAAAGTGGCTGGGGCTTTCTTT. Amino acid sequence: CASSKVAGAFF.

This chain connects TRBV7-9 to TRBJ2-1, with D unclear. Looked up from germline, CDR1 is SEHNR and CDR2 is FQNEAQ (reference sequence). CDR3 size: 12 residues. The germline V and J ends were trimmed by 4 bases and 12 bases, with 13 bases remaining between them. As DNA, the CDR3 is TGTGCCAGCAGCTCCCCCGGTCCGAGGCAGTTCTTC. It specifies CASSSPGPRQFF.

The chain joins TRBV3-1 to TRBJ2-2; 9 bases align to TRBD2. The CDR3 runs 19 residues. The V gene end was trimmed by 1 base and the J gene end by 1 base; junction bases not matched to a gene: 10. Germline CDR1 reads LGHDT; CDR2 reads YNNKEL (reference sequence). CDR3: CASSQVRSSGRRNTGELFF. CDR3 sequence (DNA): TGTGCCAGCAGCCAAGTTCGGAGTAGCGGGAGACGGAACACCGGGGAGCTGTTTTTT.

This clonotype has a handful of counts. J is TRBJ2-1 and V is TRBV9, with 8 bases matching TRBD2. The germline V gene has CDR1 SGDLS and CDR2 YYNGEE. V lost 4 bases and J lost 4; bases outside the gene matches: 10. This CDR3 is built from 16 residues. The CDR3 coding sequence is TGTGCCAGCAGCCCCACTCGGACTAGCACTTACAATGAGCAGTTCTTC. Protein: CASSPTRTSTYNEQFF.

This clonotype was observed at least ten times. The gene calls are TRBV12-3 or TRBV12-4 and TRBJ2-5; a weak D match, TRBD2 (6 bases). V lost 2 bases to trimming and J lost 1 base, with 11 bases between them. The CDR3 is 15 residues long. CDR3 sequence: CASSLPGAGQETQYF. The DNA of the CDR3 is TGTGCCAGCAGTTTACCGGGAGCTGGCCAAGAGACCCAGTACTTC.

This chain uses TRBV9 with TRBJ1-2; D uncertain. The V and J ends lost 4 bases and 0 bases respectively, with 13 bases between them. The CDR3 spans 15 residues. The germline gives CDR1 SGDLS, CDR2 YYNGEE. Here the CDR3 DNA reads TGTGCCAGCAGCCCCCGGTCCGCTGCTAACTATGGCTACACCTTC. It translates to CASSPRSAANYGYTF.

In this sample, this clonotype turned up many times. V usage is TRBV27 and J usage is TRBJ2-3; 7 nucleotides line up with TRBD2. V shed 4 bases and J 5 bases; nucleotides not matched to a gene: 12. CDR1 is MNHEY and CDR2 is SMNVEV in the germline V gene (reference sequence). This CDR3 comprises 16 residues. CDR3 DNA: TGTGCCAGCAGTTCCTCTAGCGGACGAAAGGGAGATACGCAGTATTTT. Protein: CASSSSSGRKGDTQYF.